Below, 24 T cell receptor beta chains from the same sample are listed, as sequenced in a study of regulatory T cells in long-lasting Graves disease. Time point here: newly diagnosed GD, antithyroid drugs for less than 3 months. From PBMCs, RNA was extracted and then used to make the TCR library. In building TCR beta libraries, iRepertoire HTBI primers were used together with Arm-PCR of CDR3 regions. TCRdb independently ran MiXCR on the multiplex PCR reads; one entry per CDR3 protein. The table has approximately 470,000 distinct CDR3 sequences, 15% to 20% seen once. The same data also contributed to another study, on T cells in Graves' hyperthyroidism and ophthalmopathy.

This sample comprised peripheral blood mononuclear cells (PBMCs), obtained at new diagnosis, from a patient treated with antithyroid drugs. These receptors originate from a man aged 35 to 55 with Graves disease.

This clonotype was counted many times. The V and J genes are TRBV5-1 and TRBJ2-7; 7 bases are shared with TRBD2. V shed 0 bases, J shed 5 bases, and the junction held 8 bases outside the gene matches. CDR3 size: 15 residues. CDR1 is SGHRS and CDR2 is YFSETQ in the germline V gene. The CDR3 reads CASSLDYAGADEQYF. The CDR3 DNA sequence: TGCGCCAGCAGCTTGGACTATGCGGGAGCGGACGAGCAGTACTTC.

This chain links TRBV7-9 with TRBJ1-2, with D perhaps matching TRBD1 (5 bases). Germline lookup yields CDR1 SEHNR and CDR2 FQNEAQ (reference sequence). With 3 bases removed from V and 0 bases from J, the gap between germline ends came to 11 bases. This CDR3 contains 15 residues. CDR3 in amino acids: CASSFQTGTNYGYTF. CDR3 coding DNA: TGTGCCAGCAGCTTTCAAACAGGAACTAACTATGGCTACACCTTC.

In this sample, this clonotype turned up many times. The chain recombines TRBV19 with TRBJ2-1; 7 bases are a match to TRBD2. The CDR3 runs to 15 residues. Germline trimming cut 2 bases from V and 5 bases from J; bases unmatched to any gene: 6. Germline V gives CDR1 LNHDA, CDR2 SQIVND (reference sequence). The CDR3 bases are TGTGCCAGTAGTATAACCGCGCGGGGGAACAATGAGCAGTTCTTC. It codes for CASSITARGNNEQFF.

The gene calls are TRBV14 and TRBJ2-1; 15 positions match TRBD2. The ends lost 4 bases at V and 7 bases at J; junction bases unmatched: 5. Germline CDR1 is SGHDN and CDR2 is FVKESK. This CDR3 region has 16 residues. DNA for the CDR3: TGTGCCAGCAGCCTACCGGGACTAGCGGGAGGAAATGAGCAGTTCTTC. Protein product: CASSLPGLAGGNEQFF.

The chain recombines TRBV29-1 with TRBJ1-4; D unclear. The ends were cut back, 7 bases at V and 11 bases at J, with 20 bases in the middle. Germline V CDR1 and CDR2: SQVTM, ANQGSEA. This CDR3 spans 13 amino acids. Here the CDR3 reads CSARRDGNMKLFF. In DNA form, the CDR3 reads TGCAGCGCTCGCCGCGACGGTAATATGAAACTGTTTTTT.

This clonotype was detected many times. The rearrangement joins TRBV11-1 to TRBJ2-7, with 9 nucleotides matching TRBD1. Germline lookup yields CDR1 SGHAT and CDR2 FQDESV (reference sequence). After removal of 3 bases from V and 0 bases from J, the junction contained 3 bases not matched to a gene. The CDR3 consists of 15 residues. The CDR3 sequence: CASSFGTGISYEQYF. CDR3 DNA sequence: TGTGCCAGCAGCTTTGGGACAGGGATCTCCTACGAGCAGTACTTC.

This clonotype was counted many times. This chain joins TRBV20-1 and TRBJ2-2; 7 bases map to TRBD2. V trimming: 5 bases; J trimming: 4 bases; junction bases outside the gene matches: 10. Per germline, CDR1 DFQATT and CDR2 SNEGSKA (reference sequence). The CDR3 contains 15 residues. The CDR3 sequence: CSALRGRGTTGELFF. CDR3 coding DNA: TGCAGTGCTTTACGCGGGAGAGGTACCACCGGGGAGCTGTTTTTT.

This clonotype came up many times. The chain uses TRBV24-1 and TRBJ1-5; TRBD1 matches at 11 bases. Germline V gene data show CDR1 as KGHDR and CDR2 as SFDVKD. The length of the CDR3 is 15 residues. V was clipped by 5 bases and J by 5 bases; unmatched bases: 4. The CDR3 DNA follows: TGTGCCACCAGTGCTCGGACAGGGGGCGATCAGCCCCAGCATTTT. Protein product: CATSARTGGDQPQHF.

Points on this clonotype: A single base is all that separates this from a far larger clone, so a read error is likely. This chain connects TRBV11-1 to TRBJ2-1, with D maybe TRBD1 (6 bases). Per germline, CDR1 SGHAT and CDR2 FQDESV (reference sequence). This CDR3 has 13 residues. CDR3 sequence reads: CVSSLIGQNEQFF. DNA of the CDR3: TGTGTCAGCAGCTTAATTGGACAGAATGAACAGTTCTTC.

This clonotype came up many times. The chain is built from TRBV6-1 and TRBJ1-2; D remains ambiguous. CDR1 is MNHNS, CDR2 SASEGT, per germline. This CDR3 is built from 14 residues. Trimming pared 1 base from V and 4 bases from J, leaving 10 bases between. CDR3 nucleotides: TGTGCCAGCAGTGAAGGGACGGCCTTCTATGGCTACACCTTC. Protein sequence: CASSEGTAFYGYTF.

This clonotype was detected many times. The chain carries TRBV12-3 or TRBV12-4 and TRBJ1-1; no reliable D call. Trimming shortened V by 5 bases and J by 7 bases, and 20 bases separated the two germline ends. CDR3 length: 15 amino acids. CDR3 sequence: CASSTTIGAHLEAFF. The CDR3 region has the DNA TGTGCCAGCAGTACCACAATAGGTGCTCATCTTGAAGCTTTCTTT.

This clonotype was counted many times. The chain is built from TRBV20-1 and TRBJ2-5; D may be TRBD1 or TRBD2 (5 bases each). The germline gives CDR1 DFQATT, CDR2 SNEGSKA (reference sequence). There are 11 residues in the CDR3. V lost 3 bases and J lost 5, with 7 bases in between. The CDR3 spells CSARGDETQYF. DNA of the CDR3: TGCAGTGCTAGGGGGGATGAGACCCAGTACTTC.

This clonotype was counted only a few times. The V and J genes are TRBV24-1 and TRBJ2-5, with 8 bases lining up with TRBD1. In germline, CDR1 is KGHDR, CDR2 SFDVKD. V trimming: 5 bases; J trimming: 5 bases; junction bases outside the gene matches: 9. This CDR3 is 15 amino acids long. The CDR3 DNA is TGTGCCACCAGTGCATCGACAGGGGTTCTTGAGACCCAGTACTTC. Its protein product is CATSASTGVLETQYF.

This clonotype was seen repeatedly, ten times or more. The genes are TRBV5-8 and TRBJ2-1; D is possibly TRBD2 (6 bases). CDR3 length equals 14 residues. The germline gives CDR1 SGHTS, CDR2 YDEGEE. V was cut by 4 bases and J by 8 bases, with 16 bases left in between. DNA for the CDR3: TGTGCCAGCAGCCTGCGGGGCCCCGGGGATGAGCAGTTCTTC. This encodes CASSLRGPGDEQFF.

The table lists this clonotype with a few counts. This sequence joins TRBV20-1 and TRBJ2-7, with TRBD2 identical over 10 bases. J gave up 4 bases and V 0 bases, and 6 bases lay outside the gene matches. The CDR3 length is 15 residues. CDR1 is DFQATT and CDR2 is SNEGSKA in the germline V gene (reference sequence). CDR3 in amino acids: CSARDFSSGGYEQYF. CDR3 coding DNA: TGCAGTGCTAGAGATTTCTCTAGCGGGGGATACGAGCAGTACTTC.

This clonotype has ten or more counts. This chain links TRBV5-1 with TRBJ1-1; D not resolved. The V gene lost 2 bases and the J gene lost 0 bases, with 8 bases spanning the gap. Germline loops: CDR1 SGHRS, CDR2 YFSETQ. This CDR3 is built from 14 residues. This CDR3 reads CASSFGTMNTEAFF. CDR3 coding DNA: TGCGCCAGCAGCTTCGGCACTATGAACACTGAAGCTTTCTTT.

The V and J genes are TRBV29-1 and TRBJ2-1; D tentatively reads TRBD1 or TRBD2 (6 bases each). This CDR3 region has 13 residues. The germline CDR1 and CDR2 sequences are SQVTM and ANQGSEA. Trimming shortened V by 7 bases and J by 7 bases, and 17 bases separated the two germline ends. In DNA form, the CDR3 reads TGCAGCGAAAAGGGCGGGACAACAAATGAGCAGTTCTTC. Translated, it gives CSEKGGTTNEQFF.

This clonotype has just a few counts. This sequence joins TRBV7-2 and TRBJ1-5; TRBD1 agrees at 8 bases. Trimming at V came to 5 bases and at J to 7 bases, leaving 13 bases not matched to a gene. This CDR3 is built from 16 residues. The germline V gene has CDR1 SGHTA and CDR2 FQGNSA. Here the CDR3 reads CASSPGNTGGWQPQHF. The CDR3 nucleotides read TGTGCCAGCAGCCCAGGAAACACAGGGGGTTGGCAGCCCCAGCATTTT.

This clonotype was counted ten times or more. J is TRBJ2-3 and V is TRBV5-1, with D perhaps being TRBD1 or TRBD2 (5 bases each). CDR3 length equals 16 residues. The germline V gene has CDR1 SGHRS and CDR2 YFSETQ. With 4 bases removed from V and 0 bases from J, the gap between germline ends came to 15 bases. The CDR3 coding sequence is TGCGCCAGCAGCCGGAAGACGGGACCGAGCACAGATACGCAGTATTTT. This translates into CASSRKTGPSTDTQYF.

This clonotype was counted many times. The chain uses TRBV30 and TRBJ2-1; maybe TRBD1 (8 bases). The CDR3 is 13 amino acids. The germline CDR1 and CDR2 sequences are GTSNPN and SVGIG (reference sequence). Trimming removed 2 bases at V and 6 bases at J, with 11 bases between. The CDR3 is CAWSSGTGNEQFF. The CDR3, as DNA: TGTGCCTGGAGTAGCGGGACAGGCAATGAGCAGTTCTTC.

This clonotype was observed at least ten times. The rearrangement uses TRBV5-1 and TRBJ2-7; no definite D call. The CDR3 loop spans 14 amino acids. Between the trimmed V and J ends, which lost 2 bases and 3 bases, there was a span of 12 bases. CDR1 is SGHRS, CDR2 YFSETQ, per germline. CDR3 sequence: CASSFKDLDYEQYF. CDR3 nucleotides: TGCGCCAGCAGCTTTAAGGACCTGGACTACGAGCAGTACTTC.

This clonotype was detected many times. The chain is built from TRBV11-2 and TRBJ2-3; 9 nucleotides align to TRBD2. Germline CDR1 SGHAT, CDR2 FQNNGV. The CDR3 runs to 17 residues. The trim removed 3 bases at V and 4 bases at J, leaving 11 bases unmatched. CDR3 bases: TGTGCCAGCAGCTTGCGCCTAGCGGGAACCGCCGCAGATACGCAGTATTTT. This encodes CASSLRLAGTAADTQYF.

There are many counts of this clonotype. The chain uses TRBV11-1 and TRBJ2-1; 8 bases align to TRBD2. The CDR3 is 16 amino acids. V was clipped by 5 bases and J by 2 bases; unmatched bases: 8. CDR1 and CDR2 (germline): SGHAT, FQDESV (reference sequence). CDR3 sequence: CASSPFSGNTYNEQFF. The CDR3 nucleotides are TGTGCCAGCAGCCCTTTTAGCGGGAACACCTACAATGAGCAGTTCTTC.

V and J are TRBV11-2 and TRBJ2-4, with no clear D. Germline lookup yields CDR1 SGHAT and CDR2 FQNNGV. V dropped 0 bases and J dropped 0 bases, with 9 bases sitting between them. The CDR3 runs 16 residues. For the CDR3, the DNA is TGTGCCAGCAGCTTAGACAGGAATGTAGCCAAAAACATTCAGTACTTC. Encoded protein: CASSLDRNVAKNIQYF.